This T cell receptor beta chain emerged from a study of blood T cell repertoires in COVID-19. Study-wide background: The United States, Italy and Spain provided the acute and convalescent COVID-19 samples. PBMCs, B-cell-depleted T cells, or T cells were the source of the cDNA or gDNA that made up the material.

Per the original methods: Amplification of reference gene primers was used by the study to estimate nucleated cell counts. Only in-frame clones appear in the TCRdb table, and some are missing; sequencing was by immunoSEQ multiplex PCR. V, J and clone size are taken as reported in that table, and D and trimming were inferred from the DNA itself. The sample yields about 260,000 clones, roughly 88% seen once. Germline CDR1 SEHNR, CDR2 FQNEAQ (reference sequence). Trimming took off 6 bases at V and 2 bases at J, with 14 bases between the two ends. The CDR3 has 16 residues. This receptor was identified in a human donor in a cohort sampled during active COVID-19. The chain links TRBV7-9 to TRBJ1-6; D may be TRBD1 (6 bases). The sample consisted of peripheral blood. CDR3: CASSRGAGAYNSPLHF. The CDR3 DNA sequence: TGTGCCAGCAGTCGGGGGGCTGGTGCCTATAATTCACCCCTCCACTTT.